A single sample is the source of the 5 T cell receptor beta chains below, sequenced in a study of human versus mouse CDR3 diversity and MHC coevolution. The repertoire was sequenced with immunoSEQ multiplex PCR; TCRdb's copy has only in-frame clones and lacks some. The repertoire holds 50,000 to 70,000 clones, with roughly 94% as singletons. The specimen was naive CD4+ T cells from blood. Subset in this sample: CD45RO-negative CD62L-positive naive CD4 T cells. These receptors came from a person in their sixties in good health.

This chain links TRBV5-1 with TRBJ2-1, with 9 bases matching TRBD2. The CDR3 loop spans 17 amino acids. Germline assignment: CDR1 SGHRS and CDR2 YFSETQ. Trimming cost V 0 bases and J 2 bases; bases outside gene matches: 6. Here the CDR3 DNA reads TGCGCCAGCAGCTTGGGTAGCGGGAGAGTACCCTACAATGAGCAGTTCTTC. Translated, it gives CASSLGSGRVPYNEQFF.

The chain joins TRBV19 to TRBJ1-5, with TRBD1 matching 10 bases. This CDR3 is built from 19 residues. Germline lookup yields CDR1 LNHDA and CDR2 SQIVND (reference sequence). The ends lost 4 bases at V and 6 bases at J; junction bases unmatched: 18. Here the CDR3 DNA reads TGTGCCAGTAGTACGAGACCCGGGACAGGGGTGTCCGGGGGTCAGCCCCAGCATTTT. Its translation is CASSTRPGTGVSGGQPQHF.

The CDR3 loop reads CASRPGGGGGNEQFF. CDR3 nucleotide sequence: TGTGCCAGCCGCCCCGGAGGGGGAGGGGGTAATGAGCAGTTCTTC. The V gene is TRBV7-8, the J gene TRBJ2-1; D may be TRBD2 (7 bases). The CDR3 extends over 15 amino acids. Germline CDR1 reads SGHVS; CDR2 reads FQNEAQ. V gave up 8 bases and J gave up 7 bases, with 21 bases separating them.

The rearrangement links TRBV15 to TRBJ1-2; tentative D call: TRBD1 (6 bases). CDR3 size: 11 residues. V was clipped by 1 base and J by 10 bases, with 7 bases between them. CDR1 LNHNV and CDR2 YYDKDF come from the germline V gene (reference sequence). The CDR3 DNA is TGTGCCACCAGCAGAGGACAGGCCTACACCTTC. Residues: CATSRGQAYTF.

The chain links TRBV4-2 to TRBJ2-3; TRBD2 might be the D (6 bases). Germline V gene data show CDR1 as LGHNA and CDR2 as YNFKEQ. This CDR3 has 14 residues. V was trimmed by 0 bases and J by 4 bases, leaving 8 bases between them. In nucleotides, the CDR3 is TGTGCCAGCAGCCAAGAGGGAGGCGCAGATACGCAGTATTTT. Protein product: CASSQEGGADTQYF.